This T cell receptor beta chain is drawn from a study of blood T cell repertoires in COVID-19. Germline CDR1 LNHDA, CDR2 SQIVND (reference sequence). The CDR3 totals 15 residues. V shed 5 bases and J 6 bases; nucleotides not matched to a gene: 9. The assay was immunoSEQ multiplex PCR, and TCRdb's table has in-frame clones only and misses some. Of about 110,000 clones detected, about two thirds appear once; the ten largest clones hold 0.75% to 1%. This clone appeared a few times. This rearrangement joins TRBV19 to TRBJ1-2; 10 positions agree with TRBD1. This sequence was found in a human donor with acute or convalescent COVID-19. The donor label of this sample is uncertain. The sequencing input was peripheral blood. In DNA form, the CDR3 reads TGTGCCAGTAGTCCTTCCCGGACAGGGGGAAATGGCTACACCTTC. This translates into CASSPSRTGGNGYTF.